Below are 8 T cell receptor beta chains sequenced from a single sample in a study of cytomegalovirus exposure and HLA in healthy donors. The primer mix had 60 Vbeta and 13 Jbeta primers. Produced via immunoSEQ multiplex PCR; TCRdb's table is partial and in-frame only. This table has some 130,000 clones, about 80% appearing once. Sequencing was performed on PBMCs. All receptors derive from a male donor in good health and CMV-seronegative.

The chain employs TRBV9 and TRBJ2-2, with D uncertain. The germline gives CDR1 SGDLS, CDR2 YYNGEE. Trimming took 0 bases from V and 0 from J, leaving 9 bases between them. This CDR3 comprises 16 residues. CDR3 sequence reads: CASSVGSRTNTGELFF. DNA of the CDR3: TGTGCCAGCAGCGTAGGCTCGCGAACGAACACCGGGGAGCTGTTTTTT.

Notes on this clone: Germline is not matched at one junction end, which may reflect a read error. This chain links TRBV28 with TRBJ2-4; D possibly corresponds to TRBD2 (5 bases). The CDR3 extends over 14 amino acids. Germline values: CDR1 MDHEN, CDR2 SYDVKM. DNA of the CDR3: TGTGCCAGCAGTTTTTCCCTAGCCAAAAACAGTCAGTACTTC. It yields the protein CASSFSLAKNSQYF.

Points on this clone: At the DNA level, this CDR3 is encoded by other sequences in the same sample as well. The rearrangement uses TRBV6-4 and TRBJ2-2, with a weak D call TRBD2 (6 bases). This CDR3 has 14 residues. CDR1 MRHNA and CDR2 SNTAGT come from the germline V gene. Trimming removed 0 bases at V and 5 bases at J, with 7 bases between. CDR3 in DNA: TGTGCCAGCAGTGACTCCCGGGAGACCGGGGAGCTGTTTTTT. It translates to CASSDSRETGELFF.

V and J are TRBV11-2 and TRBJ2-7; 7 bases line up with TRBD1. The CDR3 spans 17 residues. Unmatched junction bases numbered 13, after V lost 0 bases and J lost 5 bases. The V gene's germline CDR1 is SGHAT and CDR2 FQNNGV. CDR3 sequence: CASSLDPDRGQPNEQYF. CDR3 nucleotides: TGTGCCAGCAGCTTAGATCCAGATCGGGGACAGCCCAACGAGCAGTACTTC.

DNA of the CDR3: TGTGCCAGCAGCTTAGTAGCAGGGGCGCATCCTGAAGCTTTCTTT. It yields the protein CASSLVAGAHPEAFF. V and J are TRBV7-9 and TRBJ1-1; a weak D match, TRBD1 (6 bases). Germline CDR1 and CDR2: SEHNR and FQNEAQ (reference sequence). Deletions cut 1 base from V and 6 bases from J, with 15 bases between. The CDR3 has 15 residues.

A word on this clone: The junction departs from the called germline gene at one end, perhaps through a read error. J is TRBJ2-7 and V is TRBV7-9; 9 bases line up with TRBD1. The CDR3 is made up of 15 amino acids. CDR1 is SEHNR, CDR2 FQNEAQ, per germline (reference sequence). The CDR3 bases are TGTTCCAGCAGCCCGGGACAGGGTGCCTACTACGAGCAGTACTTC. Translated, it gives CSSSPGQGAYYEQYF.

This chain uses TRBV30 with TRBJ1-1, with 9 nucleotides matching TRBD1. Germline CDR1 reads GTSNPN; CDR2 reads SVGIG (reference sequence). V shed 5 bases, J shed 0 bases, and the junction held 13 bases outside the gene matches. The CDR3 contains 17 residues. The chain's CDR3 is CAWETGGPFEMNTEAFF. The CDR3 DNA reads TGTGCCTGGGAGACAGGGGGGCCATTTGAAATGAACACTGAAGCTTTCTTT.

This clone was counted a few times. The J gene is TRBJ2-3, the V gene TRBV7-9, with D possibly being TRBD2 (6 bases). Deletions cut 1 base from V and 0 bases from J, with 14 bases between. The CDR3 has 17 amino acids. CDR1 is SEHNR, CDR2 FQNEAQ, per germline (reference sequence). CDR3 amino acids: CASSLGASGFSTDTQYF. In nucleotides, the CDR3 is TGTGCCAGCAGCTTAGGGGCCAGCGGGTTTAGCACAGATACGCAGTATTTT.